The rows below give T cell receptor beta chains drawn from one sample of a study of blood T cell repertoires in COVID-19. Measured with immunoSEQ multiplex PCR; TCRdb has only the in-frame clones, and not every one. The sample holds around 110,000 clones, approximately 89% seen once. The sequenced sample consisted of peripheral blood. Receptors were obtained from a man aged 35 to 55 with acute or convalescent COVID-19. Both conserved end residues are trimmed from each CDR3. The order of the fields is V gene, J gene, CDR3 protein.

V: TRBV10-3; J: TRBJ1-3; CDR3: AIRTDQSSGNTIY
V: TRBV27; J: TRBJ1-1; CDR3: ASSLPGPEAF
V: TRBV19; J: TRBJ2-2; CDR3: ASSIGQGDTGELF
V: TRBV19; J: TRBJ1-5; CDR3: ASSIGDRGMYQPQH
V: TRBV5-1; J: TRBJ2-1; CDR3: ASSWGLAGAYNEQF
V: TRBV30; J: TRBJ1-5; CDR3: AWSVTTGSNQPQH
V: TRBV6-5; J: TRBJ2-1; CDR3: ASTWTGVVDEQF
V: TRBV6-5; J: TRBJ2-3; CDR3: ASRREGSGDTQY
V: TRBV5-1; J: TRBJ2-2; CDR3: ASSKRTDGELF
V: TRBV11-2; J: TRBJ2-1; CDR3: ASSLGIPSGSKGQF
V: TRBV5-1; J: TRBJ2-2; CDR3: ASSLDQGATGELF